The next 25 T cell receptor beta chains were all read from a single sample in a study of shared clonotypes between healthy human individuals. The method was immunoSEQ multiplex PCR; TCRdb's version includes in-frame clones alone and lacks a portion of them. The sample holds 2,500,000 or so clones, around 90% seen once. What was sequenced was naive CD4+ T cells from PBMCs. Subset of the sample: CD45RA+ positively selected. These receptors came from a man between 18 and 29 years old in good health. Some clones in this sample may be carry-over from other donors' samples.

The chain links TRBV7-3 to TRBJ2-7, with a weak D call TRBD2 (6 bases). Trimming shortened V by 5 bases and J by 2 bases, and 16 bases separated the two germline ends. Germline CDR1 and CDR2: SGHTA and FQGTGA. The CDR3 loop spans 15 amino acids. The CDR3 loop is CASSPAAGPPYEQYF. Here the CDR3 DNA reads TGTGCCAGCAGCCCGGCGGCGGGGCCCCCCTACGAGCAGTACTTC.

This clone was detected only once. The chain employs TRBV4-2 and TRBJ1-5, with 7 bases aligning to TRBD1. With 1 base clipped from V and 3 bases from J, the junction kept 3 bases outside the gene matches. CDR1 and CDR2 (germline): LGHNA, YNFKEQ. The CDR3 runs 15 residues. The CDR3 loop reads CASSQVGQLNQPQHF. The CDR3 DNA follows: TGTGCCAGCAGCCAAGTGGGACAGCTCAATCAGCCCCAGCATTTT.

On this clone: Compared with germline, one end of the junction differs, possibly owing to a read error. The V call is TRBV2, the J call TRBJ2-5, with D possibly matching TRBD2 (6 bases). In germline, CDR1 is SNHLY, CDR2 FYNNEI. This CDR3 has 15 residues. The CDR3 bases are TGTGCCAGCAGTCAAGCTAGCGCCGTCCAAGAGACCCAGTACTTC. It codes for CASSQASAVQETQYF. Supplemented by reference TRBV2 and TRBJ2-5, the full variable domain reads EPEVTQTPSHQVTQMGQEVILRCVPISNHLYFYWYRQILGQKVEFLVSFYNNEISEKSEIFDDQFSVERPDGSNFTLKIRSTKLEDSAMYFCASSQASAVQETQYFGPGTRLLVL.

The rearrangement uses TRBV14 and TRBJ1-4; 8 bases agree with TRBD1. Germline V gene sequence: CDR1 SGHDN, CDR2 FVKESK. The CDR3 spans 16 residues. The V and J ends lost 0 bases and 8 bases, in that order; junction bases with no gene match: 8. CDR3 protein: CASSQDRRTGNEKLFF. Here the CDR3 DNA reads TGTGCCAGCAGCCAAGATCGAAGGACAGGGAACGAAAAACTGTTTTTT.

The rearrangement joins TRBV7-9 to TRBJ1-2; D gene unclear. V gave up 11 bases and J gave up 5 bases, with 18 bases separating them. Germline V CDR1 and CDR2: SEHNR, FQNEAQ (reference sequence). The CDR3 covers 13 residues. The CDR3 is CASRGPLGYGYTF. The CDR3 nucleotides are TGTGCCTCCCGAGGGCCGCTTGGGTATGGCTACACCTTC.

V is TRBV9 and J is TRBJ2-7, with 9 bases lining up with TRBD2. CDR1 and CDR2 (germline): SGDLS, YYNGEE. CDR3 length: 16 residues. The J segment lost 2 bases and the V segment lost 0 bases, leaving 6 bases of the junction unmatched. CDR3 bases: TGTGCCAGCAGCGTAGAAGCGGGAGGCCTAACCTACGAGCAGTACTTC. It is translated as CASSVEAGGLTYEQYF.

This chain connects TRBV28 to TRBJ2-4, with 8 bases fitting TRBD2. From germline, CDR1 is MDHEN and CDR2 SYDVKM. The CDR3 has 17 residues. The V gene end was trimmed by 3 bases and the J gene end by 1 base; junction bases not matched to a gene: 8. The CDR3 loop reads CASSFSSSGGAKNIQYF. CDR3 DNA sequence: TGTGCCAGCAGTTTTTCTAGCTCGGGAGGGGCCAAAAACATTCAGTACTTC.

V is TRBV19 and J is TRBJ2-6; tentatively, D is TRBD2 (6 bases). The ends were cut back, 7 bases at V and 0 bases at J, with 13 bases in the middle. The germline V gene has CDR1 LNHDA and CDR2 SQIVND (reference sequence). This CDR3 comprises 16 residues. CDR3 in amino acids: CASIDPGSSGANVLTF. The CDR3 DNA follows: TGTGCCAGTATAGATCCCGGGAGCTCTGGGGCCAACGTCCTGACTTTC.

This sequence joins TRBV7-2 and TRBJ1-2, with D possibly matching TRBD1 (5 bases). The germline CDR1 and CDR2 sequences are SGHTA and FQGNSA. The CDR3 length is 15 residues. Deletions cut 1 base from V and 3 bases from J, with 12 bases between. The CDR3 here is CASSLEGQVYYGYTF. DNA of the CDR3: TGTGCCAGCAGCTTAGAGGGGCAGGTTTACTATGGCTACACCTTC. Combining the CDR3 with reference TRBV7-2 and TRBJ1-2 gives the whole variable domain GAGVSQSPSNKVTEKGKDVELRCDPISGHTALYWYRQSLGQGLEFLIYFQGNSAPDKSGLPSDRFSAERTGGSVSTLTIQRTQQEDSAVYLCASSLEGQVYYGYTFGSGTRLTVV.

This chain joins TRBV7-3 and TRBJ2-5; 7 nucleotides align to TRBD2. V lost 4 bases, J lost 1 base, and 6 bases stayed unmatched. Germline CDR1 reads SGHTA; CDR2 reads FQGTGA. This CDR3 comprises 15 residues. Written as DNA, the CDR3 is TGTGCCAGCAGCTCAGGACTAGTCCCCCAAGAGACCCAGTACTTC. It yields the protein CASSSGLVPQETQYF.

In its sample, this clone was seen once. Other DNA sequences in the same sample also yield this CDR3. J is TRBJ1-6 and V is TRBV7-9; D call uncertain. CDR1 and CDR2 from the germline V gene are SEHNR and FQNEAQ (reference sequence). CDR3 length: 11 amino acids. The V end was cut by 2 bases, the J end by 10 bases, with 3 bases between. The DNA for the CDR3 is TGTGCCAGCAGCTTAAACTCACCCCTCCACTTT. This codes for CASSLNSPLHF.

This chain uses TRBV4-2 with TRBJ2-1; 7 bases agree with TRBD2. The CDR3 is made up of 15 amino acids. Germline V gene sequence: CDR1 LGHNA, CDR2 YNFKEQ. V dropped 0 bases and J dropped 7; count of bases not matched to a gene: 6. CDR3 loop: CASSQDPAGKNEQFF. In DNA form, the CDR3 reads TGTGCCAGCAGCCAAGACCCAGCGGGGAAAAATGAGCAGTTCTTC.

Concerning this clone: Other DNA sequences in the same sample also yield this CDR3. The chain combines TRBV28 with TRBJ1-1, with a weak D call TRBD1 (5 bases). V shed 3 bases and J shed 2 bases, with 10 bases lying between them. The CDR3 runs 14 residues. From germline, CDR1 is MDHEN and CDR2 SYDVKM. CDR3 nucleotide sequence: TGTGCCAGCAGTTTGAGGGGCTTAAACACTGAAGCTTTCTTT. This codes for CASSLRGLNTEAFF.

The chain combines TRBV6-1 with TRBJ1-5, with TRBD1 as a possible D gene (5 bases). The V end was cut by 4 bases, the J end by 0 bases, with 13 bases between. This CDR3 spans 16 amino acids. Germline loops: CDR1 MNHNS, CDR2 SASEGT. The chain's CDR3 is CASSAPAGTSNQPQHF. The CDR3 DNA is TGTGCCAGCAGTGCCCCGGCAGGGACTAGCAATCAGCCCCAGCATTTT.

A single count supports this clone. J is TRBJ1-4 and V is TRBV29-1, with D unresolved. Trimming removed 2 bases at V and 10 bases at J, with 8 bases between. This CDR3 has 11 residues. Looked up from germline, CDR1 is SQVTM and CDR2 is ANQGSEA. DNA of the CDR3: TGCAGCGTTGAACTCGGGGTAAAACTGTTTTTT. Translating gives CSVELGVKLFF.

This sequence joins TRBV5-1 and TRBJ1-1, with D uncertain. The CDR3 is 15 residues long. Deletions cut 4 bases from V and 2 bases from J, with 15 bases between. From germline, CDR1 is SGHRS and CDR2 YFSETQ. The CDR3 loop is CASSLLFGPNTEAFF. In DNA form, the CDR3 reads TGCGCCAGCAGCCTCCTTTTTGGGCCCAACACTGAAGCTTTCTTT.

In the case of this clone: The sample holds other DNA sequences that translate to the same CDR3. V gene TRBV5-1 combines with J gene TRBJ1-3, with D perhaps matching TRBD1 (5 bases). Germline V lookup: CDR1 SGHRS, CDR2 YFSETQ. V lost 4 bases and J lost 0, with 5 bases in between. This CDR3 region has 13 residues. CDR3 protein: CASSGGSGNTIYF. CDR3 sequence (DNA): TGCGCCAGCAGCGGGGGCTCTGGAAACACCATATATTTT.

The rearrangement uses TRBV28 and TRBJ1-1; TRBD1 matches at 7 bases. The germline gives CDR1 MDHEN, CDR2 SYDVKM. The CDR3 contains 13 residues. The ends lost 9 bases at V and 3 bases at J; junction bases unmatched: 7. The CDR3 region has the DNA TGTGCCAGTGAAGGGGGCTCCTACACTGAAGCTTTCTTT. Protein: CASEGGSYTEAFF. The full variable domain, completed using reference TRBV28 and TRBJ1-1, is DVKVTQSSRYLVKRTGEKVFLECVQDMDHENMFWYRQDPGLGLRLIYFSYDVKMKEKGDIPEGYSVSREKKERFSLILESASTNQTSMYLCASEGGSYTEAFFGQGTRLTVV.

This rearrangement joins TRBV7-9 to TRBJ1-1; 9 bases are a match to TRBD1. The germline V gene encodes CDR1 SEHNR and CDR2 FQNEAQ (reference sequence). V lost 6 bases, J lost 6 bases, and 5 bases stayed unmatched. The CDR3 runs 13 residues. The CDR3 bases are TGTGCCAGCAGAGGACAGGGGATCGCTGAAGCTTTCTTT. This codes for CASRGQGIAEAFF.

This chain uses TRBV10-1 with TRBJ2-1, with a possible D match to TRBD1 (6 bases). This CDR3 is 13 amino acids long. CDR1 and CDR2 (germline): WNHNN, SYGVQD (reference sequence). V was pared by 5 bases and J by 9 bases, with 14 bases between. For the CDR3, the DNA is TGCGCCAGCAGTAGATCGACAGGTGGTGAGCAGTTCTTC. Its protein is CASSRSTGGEQFF.

V and J are TRBV18 and TRBJ2-1; 9 bases are shared with TRBD2. V dropped 3 bases and J dropped 0; count of bases not matched to a gene: 3. The CDR3 consists of 16 residues. The germline V gene encodes CDR1 KGHSH and CDR2 LQKENI. CDR3 region: CASSPLAGYSYNEQFF. For the CDR3, the DNA is TGTGCCAGCTCACCTCTAGCGGGGTACTCCTACAATGAGCAGTTCTTC. The full variable domain, with the rest looked up from reference TRBV18 and TRBJ2-1, is NAGVMQNPRHLVRRRGQEARLRCSPMKGHSHVYWYRQLPEEGLKFMVYLQKENIIDESGMPKERFSAEFPKEGPSILRIQQVVRGDSAAYFCASSPLAGYSYNEQFFGPGTRLTVL.

The J gene is TRBJ1-1, the V gene TRBV15; possibly TRBD1 for D (5 bases). The germline V gene has CDR1 LNHNV and CDR2 YYDKDF (reference sequence). The CDR3 is 14 residues long. V was cut by 0 bases and J by 12 bases, with 17 bases left in between. CDR3 coding DNA: TGTGCCACCAGCAGAGATCGAGATAAGGGGAGGTCTTTCTTT. It codes for CATSRDRDKGRSFF.

This rearrangement joins TRBV20-1 to TRBJ2-7; no firm D call. CDR1 is DFQATT, CDR2 SNEGSKA, per germline (reference sequence). V lost 6 bases and J 6 bases, leaving 12 bases between the germline ends. The CDR3 sequence is 11 residues long. The CDR3 nucleotides are TGCAGTGCCTTACTCGTCTCCGAGCAGTACTTC. Translation: CSALLVSEQYF.

The rearrangement links TRBV19 to TRBJ2-7; 9 bases map to TRBD2. V lost 3 bases and J lost 5; bases outside the gene matches: 5. Germline V gene lookup returns CDR1 LNHDA and CDR2 SQIVND (reference sequence). The CDR3 loop spans 14 amino acids. Here the CDR3 reads CASSISGSGHEQYF. In nucleotides, the CDR3 is TGTGCCAGTAGTATTAGCGGGAGTGGCCACGAGCAGTACTTC.

The rearrangement uses TRBV6-1 and TRBJ1-5; D remains ambiguous. This CDR3 spans 13 amino acids. Per germline, CDR1 MNHNS and CDR2 SASEGT. V shed 2 bases and J shed 7 bases, with 9 bases lying between them. The CDR3 spells CASSELRGQPQHF. As DNA, the CDR3 is TGTGCCAGCAGTGAATTACGAGGCCAGCCCCAGCATTTT.